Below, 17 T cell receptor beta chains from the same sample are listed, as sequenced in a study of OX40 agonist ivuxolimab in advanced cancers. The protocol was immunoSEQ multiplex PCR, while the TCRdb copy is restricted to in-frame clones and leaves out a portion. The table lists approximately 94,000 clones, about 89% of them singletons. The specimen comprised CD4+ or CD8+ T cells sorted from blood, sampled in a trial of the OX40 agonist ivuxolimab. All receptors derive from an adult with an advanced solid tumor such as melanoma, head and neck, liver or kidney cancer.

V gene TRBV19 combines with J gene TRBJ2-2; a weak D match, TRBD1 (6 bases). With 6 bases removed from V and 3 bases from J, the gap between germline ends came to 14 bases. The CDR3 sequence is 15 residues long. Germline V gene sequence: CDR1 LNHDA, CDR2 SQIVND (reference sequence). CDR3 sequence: CASSRDMGYTGELFF. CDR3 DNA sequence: TGTGCCAGTAGCCGGGACATGGGCTACACCGGGGAGCTGTTTTTT.

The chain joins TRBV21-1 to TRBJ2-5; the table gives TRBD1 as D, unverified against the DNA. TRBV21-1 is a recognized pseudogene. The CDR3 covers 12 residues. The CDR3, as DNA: TGTGCCAGCCCCCAGGGGGAAGAGACCCAGTACTTC. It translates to CASPQGEETQYF.

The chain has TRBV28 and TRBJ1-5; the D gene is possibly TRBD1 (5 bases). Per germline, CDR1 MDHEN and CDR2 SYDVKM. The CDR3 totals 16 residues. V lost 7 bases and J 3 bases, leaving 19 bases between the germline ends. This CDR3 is CASTTFRRGHNQPQHF. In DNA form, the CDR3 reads TGTGCCAGCACAACTTTCCGGAGAGGACACAATCAGCCCCAGCATTTT.

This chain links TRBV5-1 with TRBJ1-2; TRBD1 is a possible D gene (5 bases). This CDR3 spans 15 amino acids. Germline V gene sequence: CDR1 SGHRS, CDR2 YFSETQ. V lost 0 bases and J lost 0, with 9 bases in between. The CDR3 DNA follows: TGCGCCAGCAGCTTGGGCGGGACCTCTAACTATGGCTACACCTTC. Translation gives CASSLGGTSNYGYTF.

CDR3 DNA sequence: TGTGCCAGTAGTATTGGAGCGGGGACGCAGTATTTT. Translated: CASSIGAGTQYF. The chain is built from TRBV19 and TRBJ2-3; the match to TRBD2 covers 7 bases. Looked up from germline, CDR1 is LNHDA and CDR2 is SQIVND (reference sequence). The CDR3 runs 12 residues. The ends lost 3 bases at V and 9 bases at J; junction bases unmatched: 3.

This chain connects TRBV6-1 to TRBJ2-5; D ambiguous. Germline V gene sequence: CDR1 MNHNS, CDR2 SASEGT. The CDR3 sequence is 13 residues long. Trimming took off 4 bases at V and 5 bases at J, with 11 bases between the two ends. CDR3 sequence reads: CASSGRFLETQYF. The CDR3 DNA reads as TGTGCCAGCAGTGGACGCTTTCTCGAGACCCAGTACTTC.

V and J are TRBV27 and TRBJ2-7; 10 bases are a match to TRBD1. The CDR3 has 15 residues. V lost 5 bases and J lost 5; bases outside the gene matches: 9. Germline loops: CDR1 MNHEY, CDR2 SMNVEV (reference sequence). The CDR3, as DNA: TGTGCCAGCAGTCCCCAGGGACAGGGGAGAAACGAGCAGTACTTC. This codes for CASSPQGQGRNEQYF.

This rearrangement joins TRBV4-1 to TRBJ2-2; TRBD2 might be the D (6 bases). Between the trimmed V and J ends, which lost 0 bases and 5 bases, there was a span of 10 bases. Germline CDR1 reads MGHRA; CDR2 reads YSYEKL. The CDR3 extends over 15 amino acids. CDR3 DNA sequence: TGCGCCAGCAGCCAAGAAGGGGCGGGAACCGGGGAGCTGTTTTTT. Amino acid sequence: CASSQEGAGTGELFF.

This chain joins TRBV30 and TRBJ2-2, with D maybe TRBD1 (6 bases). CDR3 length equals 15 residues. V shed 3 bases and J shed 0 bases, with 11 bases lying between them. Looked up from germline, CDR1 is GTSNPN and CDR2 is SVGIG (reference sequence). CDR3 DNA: TGTGCCTGGAGGATACAGGGACCGAACACCGGGGAGCTGTTTTTT. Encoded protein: CAWRIQGPNTGELFF. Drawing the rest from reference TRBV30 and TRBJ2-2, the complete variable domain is SQTIHQWPATLVQPVGSPLSLECTVEGTSNPNLYWYRQAAGRGLQLLFYSVGIGQISSEVPQNLSASRPQDRQFILSSKKLLLSDSGFYLCAWRIQGPNTGELFFGEGSRLTVL.

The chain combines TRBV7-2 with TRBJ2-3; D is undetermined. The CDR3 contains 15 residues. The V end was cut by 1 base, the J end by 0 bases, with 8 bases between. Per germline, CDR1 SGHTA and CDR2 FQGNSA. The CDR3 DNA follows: TGTGCCAGCAGCTTAGGCCACCCCAGCACAGATACGCAGTATTTT. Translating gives CASSLGHPSTDTQYF.

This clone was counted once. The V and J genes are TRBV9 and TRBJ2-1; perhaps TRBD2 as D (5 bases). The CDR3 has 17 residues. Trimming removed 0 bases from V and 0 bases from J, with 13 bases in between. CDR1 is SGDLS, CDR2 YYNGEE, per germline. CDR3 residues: CASSVEMRASSYNEQFF. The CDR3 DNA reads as TGTGCCAGCAGCGTAGAAATGAGGGCCAGCTCCTACAATGAGCAGTTCTTC.

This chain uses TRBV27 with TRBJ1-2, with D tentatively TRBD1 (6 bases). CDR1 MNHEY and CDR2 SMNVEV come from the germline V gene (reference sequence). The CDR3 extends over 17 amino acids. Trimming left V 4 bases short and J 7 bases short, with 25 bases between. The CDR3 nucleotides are TGTGCCAGCAGTTCCCTCATATTTCCCGGGACAACCCTTGGCTACACCTTC. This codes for CASSSLIFPGTTLGYTF.

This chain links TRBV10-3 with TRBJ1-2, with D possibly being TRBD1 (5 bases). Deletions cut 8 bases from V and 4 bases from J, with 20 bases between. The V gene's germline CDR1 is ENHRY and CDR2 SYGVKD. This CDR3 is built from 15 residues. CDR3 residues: CAIAGTDQRTYGYTF. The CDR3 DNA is TGTGCCATCGCCGGGACGGACCAAAGAACCTATGGCTACACCTTC.

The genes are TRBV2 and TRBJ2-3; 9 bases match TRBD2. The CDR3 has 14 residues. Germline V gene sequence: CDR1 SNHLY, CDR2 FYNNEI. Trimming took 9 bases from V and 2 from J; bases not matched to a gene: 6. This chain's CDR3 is CASLAGAHTDTQYF. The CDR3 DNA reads TGTGCCAGTTTAGCGGGGGCGCACACAGATACGCAGTATTTT.

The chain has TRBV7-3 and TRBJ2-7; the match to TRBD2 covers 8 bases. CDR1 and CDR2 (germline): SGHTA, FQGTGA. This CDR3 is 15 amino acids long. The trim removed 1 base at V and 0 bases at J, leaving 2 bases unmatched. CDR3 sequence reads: CASSLNGGDSYEQYF. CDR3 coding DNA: TGTGCCAGCAGCTTAAACGGGGGGGACTCCTACGAGCAGTACTTC.

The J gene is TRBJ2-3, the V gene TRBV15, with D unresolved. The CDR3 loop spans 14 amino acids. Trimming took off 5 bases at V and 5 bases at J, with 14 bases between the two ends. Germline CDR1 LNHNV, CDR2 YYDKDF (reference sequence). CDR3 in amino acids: CATSGPLRLDTQYF. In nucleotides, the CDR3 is TGTGCCACCAGCGGGCCGCTTAGACTAGATACGCAGTATTTT.

As DNA, the CDR3 is TGTGCCAGCAGTTACTCAGGGGGGAGTTCACCCCTCCACTTT. Translating it yields CASSYSGGSSPLHF. This chain links TRBV6-6 with TRBJ1-6; the D gene is possibly TRBD1 (6 bases). This CDR3 contains 14 residues. Germline CDR1 and CDR2: MNHNY and SVGAGI (reference sequence). Between the trimmed V and J ends, which lost 0 bases and 9 bases, there was a span of 9 bases.